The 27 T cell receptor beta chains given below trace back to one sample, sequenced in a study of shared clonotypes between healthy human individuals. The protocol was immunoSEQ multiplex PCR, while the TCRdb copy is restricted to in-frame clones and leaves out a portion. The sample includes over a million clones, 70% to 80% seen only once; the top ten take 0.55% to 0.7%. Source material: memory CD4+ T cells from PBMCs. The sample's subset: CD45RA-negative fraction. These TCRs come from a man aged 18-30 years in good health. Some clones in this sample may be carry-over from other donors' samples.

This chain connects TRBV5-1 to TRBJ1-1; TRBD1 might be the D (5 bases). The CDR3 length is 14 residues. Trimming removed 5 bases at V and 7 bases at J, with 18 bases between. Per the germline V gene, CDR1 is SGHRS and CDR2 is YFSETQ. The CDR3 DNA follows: TGCGCCAGCAGGCCACCTGGGGGGAGCTTTGAAGCTTTCTTT. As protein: CASRPPGGSFEAFF. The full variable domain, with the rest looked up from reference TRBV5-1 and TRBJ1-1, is KAGVTQTPRYLIKTRGQQVTLSCSPISGHRSVSWYQQTPGQGLQFLFEYFSETQRNKGNFPGRFSGRQFSNSRSEMNVSTLELGDSALYLCASRPPGGSFEAFFGQGTRLTVV.

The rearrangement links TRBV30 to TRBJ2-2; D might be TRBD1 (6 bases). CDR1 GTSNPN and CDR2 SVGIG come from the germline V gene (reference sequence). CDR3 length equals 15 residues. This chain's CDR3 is CVLQGPFPNTGELFF. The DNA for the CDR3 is TGTGTGTTACAGGGTCCCTTCCCGAACACCGGGGAGCTGTTTTTT. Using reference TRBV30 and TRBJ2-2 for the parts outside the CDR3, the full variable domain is SQTIHQWPATLVQPVGSPLSLECTVEGTSNPNLYWYRQAAGRGLQLLFYSVGIGQISSEVPQNLSASRPQDRQFILSSKKLLLSDSGFYLCVLQGPFPNTGELFFGEGSRLTVL.

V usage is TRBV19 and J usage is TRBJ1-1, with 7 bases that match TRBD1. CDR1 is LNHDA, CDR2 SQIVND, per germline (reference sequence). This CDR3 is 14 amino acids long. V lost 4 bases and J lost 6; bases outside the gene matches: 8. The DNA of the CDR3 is TGTGCCAGTAGTACGGGACAGCGACTATCTGAAGCTTTCTTT. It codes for CASSTGQRLSEAFF.

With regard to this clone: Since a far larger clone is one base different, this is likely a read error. CDR3 bases: TGTGCCAGCTTTCGACCGGGACTGGGGTTGGGCTACACCTTC. Its protein product is CASFRPGLGLGYTF. The gene calls are TRBV2 and TRBJ1-2, with TRBD1 as a possible D gene (5 bases). The CDR3 spans 14 residues. The V end lost 8 bases, the J end lost 8 bases, and 21 bases lay between the germline ends. The germline gives CDR1 SNHLY, CDR2 FYNNEI.

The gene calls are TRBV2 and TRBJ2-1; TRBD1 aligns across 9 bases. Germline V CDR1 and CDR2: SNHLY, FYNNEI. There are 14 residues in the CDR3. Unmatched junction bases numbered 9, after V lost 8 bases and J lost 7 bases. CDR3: CASEPGQGSNEQFF. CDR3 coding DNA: TGTGCCAGCGAACCGGGACAGGGATCTAATGAGCAGTTCTTC.

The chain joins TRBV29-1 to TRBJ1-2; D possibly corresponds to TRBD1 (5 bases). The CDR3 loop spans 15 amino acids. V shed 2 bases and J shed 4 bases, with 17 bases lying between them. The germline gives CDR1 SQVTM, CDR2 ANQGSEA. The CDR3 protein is CSVELVRQGVYGYTF. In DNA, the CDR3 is TGCAGCGTTGAACTCGTGCGGCAGGGTGTCTATGGCTACACCTTC.

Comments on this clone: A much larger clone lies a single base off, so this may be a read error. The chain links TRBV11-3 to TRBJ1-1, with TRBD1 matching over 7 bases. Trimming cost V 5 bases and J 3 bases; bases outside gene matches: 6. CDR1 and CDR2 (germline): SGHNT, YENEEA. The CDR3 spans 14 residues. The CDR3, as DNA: TGTGCCAGCAGCCTCCATACAGGGGACACTGAAGCTTTCTTT. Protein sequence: CASSLHTGDTEAFF.

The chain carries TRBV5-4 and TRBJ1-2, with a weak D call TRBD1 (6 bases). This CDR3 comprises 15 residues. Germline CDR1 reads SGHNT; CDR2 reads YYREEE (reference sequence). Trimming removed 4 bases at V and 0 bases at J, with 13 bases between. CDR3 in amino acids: CASSTDRDTNYGYTF. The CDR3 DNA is TGTGCCAGCAGCACCGACCGGGACACTAACTATGGCTACACCTTC.

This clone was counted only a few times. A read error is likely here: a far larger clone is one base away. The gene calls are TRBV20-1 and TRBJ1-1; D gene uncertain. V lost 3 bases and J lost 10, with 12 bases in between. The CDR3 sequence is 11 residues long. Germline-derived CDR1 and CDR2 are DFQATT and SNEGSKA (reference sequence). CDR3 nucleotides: TGCAGTGCTAGTGCCAGAGATGTAGCTTTCTTT. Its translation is CSASARDVAFF.

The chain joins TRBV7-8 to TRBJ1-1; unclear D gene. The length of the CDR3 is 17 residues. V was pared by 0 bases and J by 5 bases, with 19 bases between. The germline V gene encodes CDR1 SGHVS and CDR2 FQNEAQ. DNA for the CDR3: TGTGCCAGCAGCTTAGCTTCCCTCGGTCGAGGTGGGACTGAAGCTTTCTTT. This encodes CASSLASLGRGGTEAFF.

In DNA form, the CDR3 reads TGTGCCAGTAGCAACTATAGACAGGGGAATCAGCCCCAGCATTTT. Protein product: CASSNYRQGNQPQHF. The chain uses TRBV19 and TRBJ1-5; 8 bases line up with TRBD1. The CDR3 is 15 residues long. The J segment lost 4 bases and the V segment lost 6 bases, leaving 8 bases of the junction unmatched. Per germline, CDR1 LNHDA and CDR2 SQIVND (reference sequence).

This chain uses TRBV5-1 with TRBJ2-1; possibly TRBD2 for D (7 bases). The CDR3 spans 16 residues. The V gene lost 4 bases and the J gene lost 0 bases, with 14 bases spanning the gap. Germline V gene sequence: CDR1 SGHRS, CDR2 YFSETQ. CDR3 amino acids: CASSSGGGGSYNEQFF. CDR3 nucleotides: TGCGCCAGCAGCAGCGGCGGGGGCGGCTCCTACAATGAGCAGTTCTTC. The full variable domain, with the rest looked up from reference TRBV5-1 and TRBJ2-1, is KAGVTQTPRYLIKTRGQQVTLSCSPISGHRSVSWYQQTPGQGLQFLFEYFSETQRNKGNFPGRFSGRQFSNSRSEMNVSTLELGDSALYLCASSSGGGGSYNEQFFGPGTRLTVL.

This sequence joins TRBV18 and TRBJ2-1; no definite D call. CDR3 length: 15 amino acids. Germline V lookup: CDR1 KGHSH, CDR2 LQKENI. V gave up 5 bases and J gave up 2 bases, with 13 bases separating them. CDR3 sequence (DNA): TGTGCCAGCTCAATCGGCGCCGGCACCTACAATGAGCAGTTCTTC. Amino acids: CASSIGAGTYNEQFF.

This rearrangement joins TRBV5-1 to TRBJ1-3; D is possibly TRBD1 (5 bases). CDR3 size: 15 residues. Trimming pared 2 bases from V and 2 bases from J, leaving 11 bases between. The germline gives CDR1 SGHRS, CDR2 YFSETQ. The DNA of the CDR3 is TGCGCCAGCAGCTTTACAGGAGGGGCTGGAAACACCATATATTTT. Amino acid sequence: CASSFTGGAGNTIYF.

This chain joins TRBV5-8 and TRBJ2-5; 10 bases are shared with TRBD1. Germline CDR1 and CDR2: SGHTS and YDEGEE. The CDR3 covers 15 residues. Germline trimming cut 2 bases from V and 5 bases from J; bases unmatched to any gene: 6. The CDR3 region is CASSFTGGQGETQYF. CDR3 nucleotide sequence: TGTGCCAGCAGCTTCACGGGGGGACAGGGGGAGACCCAGTACTTC.

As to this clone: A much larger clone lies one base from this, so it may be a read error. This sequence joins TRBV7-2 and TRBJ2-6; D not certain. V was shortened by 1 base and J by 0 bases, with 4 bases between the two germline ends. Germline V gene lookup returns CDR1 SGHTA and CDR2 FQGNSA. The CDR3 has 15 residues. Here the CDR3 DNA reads TGTGCCAGCAGCTTAGAGGGCTCTGGGGCCAACGTCCTGACTTTC. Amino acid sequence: CASSLEGSGANVLTF.

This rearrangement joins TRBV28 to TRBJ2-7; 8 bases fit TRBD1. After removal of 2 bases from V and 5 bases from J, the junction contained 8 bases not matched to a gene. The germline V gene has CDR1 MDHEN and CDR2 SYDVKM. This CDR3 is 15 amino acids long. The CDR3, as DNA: TGTGCCAGCAGTTTACCTCCGGGACAGGCCCACGAGCAGTACTTC. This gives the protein CASSLPPGQAHEQYF. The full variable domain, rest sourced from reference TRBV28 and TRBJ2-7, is DVKVTQSSRYLVKRTGEKVFLECVQDMDHENMFWYRQDPGLGLRLIYFSYDVKMKEKGDIPEGYSVSREKKERFSLILESASTNQTSMYLCASSLPPGQAHEQYFGPGTRLTVT.

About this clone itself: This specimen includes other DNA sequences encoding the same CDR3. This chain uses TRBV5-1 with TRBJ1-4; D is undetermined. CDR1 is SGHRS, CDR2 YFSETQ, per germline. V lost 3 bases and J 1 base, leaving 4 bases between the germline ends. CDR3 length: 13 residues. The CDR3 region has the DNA TGCGCCAGCAGCTCCGGAACTAATGAAAAACTGTTTTTT. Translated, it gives CASSSGTNEKLFF.

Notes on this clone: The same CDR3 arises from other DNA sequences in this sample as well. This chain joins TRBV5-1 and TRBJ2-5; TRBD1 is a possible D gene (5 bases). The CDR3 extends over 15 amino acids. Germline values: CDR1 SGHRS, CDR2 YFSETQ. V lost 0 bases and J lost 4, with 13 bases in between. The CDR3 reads CASSLGQGSPETQYF. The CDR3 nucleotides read TGCGCCAGCAGCTTGGGCCAGGGAAGCCCAGAGACCCAGTACTTC.

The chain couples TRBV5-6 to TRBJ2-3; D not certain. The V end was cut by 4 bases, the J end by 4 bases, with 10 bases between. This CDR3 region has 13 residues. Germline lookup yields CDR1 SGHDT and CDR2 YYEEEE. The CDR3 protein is CASSPDGPDTQYF. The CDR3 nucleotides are TGTGCCAGCAGCCCCGACGGTCCAGATACGCAGTATTTT.

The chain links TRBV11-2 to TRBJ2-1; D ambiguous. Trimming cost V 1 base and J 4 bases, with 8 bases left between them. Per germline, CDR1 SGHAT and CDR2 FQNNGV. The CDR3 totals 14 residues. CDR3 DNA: TGTGCCAGCAGCTTAGTAGGCATGTACAATGAGCAGTTCTTC. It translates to CASSLVGMYNEQFF. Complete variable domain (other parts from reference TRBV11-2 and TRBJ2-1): EAGVAQSPRYKIIEKRQSVAFWCNPISGHATLYWYQQILGQGPKLLIQFQNNGVVDDSQLPKDRFSAERLKGVDSTLKIQPAKLEDSAVYLCASSLVGMYNEQFFGPGTRLTVL.

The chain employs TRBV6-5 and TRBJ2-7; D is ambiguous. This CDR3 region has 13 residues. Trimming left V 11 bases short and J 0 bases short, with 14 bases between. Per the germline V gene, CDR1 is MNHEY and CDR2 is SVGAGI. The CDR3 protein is CAAAKRPSYEQYF. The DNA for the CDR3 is TGTGCCGCAGCAAAACGCCCCTCCTACGAGCAGTACTTC.

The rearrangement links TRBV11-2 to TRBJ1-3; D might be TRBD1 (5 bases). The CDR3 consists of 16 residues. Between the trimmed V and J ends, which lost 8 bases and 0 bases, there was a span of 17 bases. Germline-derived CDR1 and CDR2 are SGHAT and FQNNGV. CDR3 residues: CASGVGPSSSGNTIYF. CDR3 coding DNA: TGTGCCAGCGGGGTGGGGCCCTCCTCCTCTGGAAACACCATATATTTT.

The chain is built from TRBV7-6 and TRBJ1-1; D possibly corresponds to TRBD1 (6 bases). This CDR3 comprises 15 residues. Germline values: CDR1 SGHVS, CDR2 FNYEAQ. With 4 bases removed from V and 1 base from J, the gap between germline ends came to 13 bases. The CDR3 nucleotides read TGTGCCAGCAGCTCACTCGGGACAACGAACACTGAAGCTTTCTTT. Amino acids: CASSSLGTTNTEAFF.

The chain's CDR3 is CASSYGGGPEGAQYF. The CDR3 DNA sequence: TGTGCCAGCAGTTACGGTGGTGGCCCAGAGGGGGCCCAGTACTTC. The V and J genes are TRBV6-6 and TRBJ2-5; D is possibly TRBD1 (6 bases). This CDR3 has 15 residues. The germline gives CDR1 MNHNY, CDR2 SVGAGI (reference sequence). Trimming shortened V by 2 bases and J by 9 bases, and 19 bases separated the two germline ends.

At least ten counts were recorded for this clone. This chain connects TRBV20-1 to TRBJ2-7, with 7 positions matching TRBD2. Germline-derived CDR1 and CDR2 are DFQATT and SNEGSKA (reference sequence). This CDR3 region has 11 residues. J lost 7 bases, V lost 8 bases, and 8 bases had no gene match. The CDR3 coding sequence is TGCAGTCCGGGTGGGCGGGGGGAGCAGTACTTC. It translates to CSPGGRGEQYF.

The CDR3 nucleotides are TGTGCCAGCAGCTTAGCGGGTGGGCGAGAAGCTTTCTTT. Amino acid sequence: CASSLAGGREAFF. The chain recombines TRBV7-2 with TRBJ1-1; D uncertain. Germline values: CDR1 SGHTA, CDR2 FQGNSA. Trimming pared 0 bases from V and 8 bases from J, leaving 10 bases between. This CDR3 is 13 amino acids long.